This T cell receptor (beta chain) is from a study of high-grade serous ovarian cancer treatment subgroups. The data were produced by immunoSEQ multiplex PCR, yet TCRdb's version contains in-frame clones alone and is incomplete. This sample has several thousand clones; over 70% occur once, and the top ten carry roughly 12%. This clone occurred once. The tumor samples were collected prior to definitive surgery or chemotherapy. The ends were cut back, 3 bases at V and 3 bases at J, with 9 bases in the middle. CDR1 is SGHNT and CDR2 is YYREEE in the germline V gene (reference sequence). This CDR3 contains 13 residues.

Sequenced: tumor tissue. The TCR originated in a human donor with high-grade serous ovarian cancer. V usage is TRBV5-4 and J usage is TRBJ1-2; D is possibly TRBD1 (6 bases). In DNA form, the CDR3 reads TGTGCCAGCAGCTCTAGACAGGACTATGGCTACACCTTC. It yields the protein CASSSRQDYGYTF.